Below are 17 T cell receptor beta chains sequenced from a single sample in a study of blood T cell repertoires in COVID-19. Repertoires were generated with immunoSEQ multiplex PCR, while TCRdb's copy carries only in-frame clones and drops some. In the table there are 80,000 to 100,000 clones, 86% of which are singletons. Sequencing input: peripheral blood. The source is a man aged 50 to 59 with acute or convalescent COVID-19.

The genes are TRBV3-1 (or the pseudogene TRBV3-2) and TRBJ1-3; tentative D call: TRBD1 (5 bases). Germline assignment: CDR1 LGHDT and CDR2 YNNKEL (reference sequence). This CDR3 contains 15 residues. V lost 0 bases and J 5 bases, leaving 11 bases between the germline ends. CDR3 sequence: CASSQEGARRNTIYF. In DNA form, the CDR3 reads TGTGCCAGCAGCCAAGAAGGGGCTAGGCGAAACACCATATATTTT.

The chain employs TRBV11-3 and TRBJ2-1, with 9 bases aligning to TRBD2. The CDR3 loop spans 17 amino acids. Germline values: CDR1 SGHNT, CDR2 YENEEA. J lost 10 bases, V lost 0 bases, and 13 bases had no gene match. CDR3 sequence (DNA): TGTGCCAGCAGCTTAGATTCTGGGGGCCTAGCGGGAAAAGAGCAGTTCTTC. It encodes CASSLDSGGLAGKEQFF. Filled out from reference TRBV11-3 and TRBJ2-1, the complete variable domain reads EAGVVQSPRYKIIEKKQPVAFWCNPISGHNTLYWYLQNLGQGPELLIRYENEEAVDDSQLPKDRFSAERLKGVDSTLKIQPAELGDSAVYLCASSLDSGGLAGKEQFFGPGTRLTVL.

The chain links TRBV7-3 to TRBJ2-1; D remains ambiguous. CDR1 is SGHTA, CDR2 FQGTGA, per germline. This CDR3 is 13 amino acids long. With 3 bases removed from V and 4 bases from J, the gap between germline ends came to 7 bases. The CDR3 DNA follows: TGTGCCAGCAGCTTTGACTCGTACAATGAGCAGTTCTTC. It codes for CASSFDSYNEQFF.

The chain combines TRBV4-1 with TRBJ2-1; 13 bases line up with TRBD2. The CDR3 extends over 18 amino acids. The J segment lost 4 bases and the V segment lost 0 bases, leaving 6 bases of the junction unmatched. In germline, CDR1 is MGHRA, CDR2 YSYEKL. Written as DNA, the CDR3 is TGCGCCAGCAGCCAAGATCCGCCGGGACTAGCGGGGTACAATGAGCAGTTCTTC. This gives the protein CASSQDPPGLAGYNEQFF.

This clone was observed a few times. This rearrangement joins TRBV4-1 to TRBJ2-1, with 12 bases matching TRBD2. This CDR3 has 14 residues. With 7 bases clipped from V and 3 bases from J, the junction kept 1 base outside the gene matches. Germline V gene data show CDR1 as MGHRA and CDR2 as YSYEKL. CDR3 residues: CASKTSGSYNEQFF. The CDR3 DNA reads TGCGCCAGCAAGACTAGCGGGAGCTACAATGAGCAGTTCTTC.

The V gene is TRBV12-3 or TRBV12-4, the J gene TRBJ2-7, with 7 bases lining up with TRBD1. The CDR3 sequence is 12 residues long. Trimming took 6 bases from V and 7 from J; bases not matched to a gene: 6. The CDR3 is CASRNRGGEQYF. The DNA for the CDR3 is TGTGCCAGCAGGAACAGGGGCGGGGAGCAGTACTTC.

This clone was detected only once. The rearrangement uses TRBV3-1 (or the pseudogene TRBV3-2) and TRBJ2-5, with 14 bases identical to TRBD2. This CDR3 comprises 17 residues. Germline trimming cut 4 bases from V and 4 bases from J; bases unmatched to any gene: 8. The germline gives CDR1 LGHDT, CDR2 YNNKEL (reference sequence). In DNA form, the CDR3 reads TGTGCCAGCAGCCCTGAAGTCGGACTAGCGGGGGGAGAGACCCAGTACTTC. Encoded protein: CASSPEVGLAGGETQYF.

The chain carries TRBV2 and TRBJ1-5; maybe TRBD1 (6 bases). Looked up from germline, CDR1 is SNHLY and CDR2 is FYNNEI. The CDR3 totals 14 residues. Trimming shortened V by 6 bases and J by 3 bases, and 12 bases separated the two germline ends. The CDR3 here is CASSVRGYNQPQHF. CDR3 nucleotide sequence: TGTGCCAGCAGCGTTAGGGGGTACAATCAGCCCCAGCATTTT.

The gene calls are TRBV11-2 and TRBJ1-1; 10 bases are a match to TRBD1. Germline V lookup: CDR1 SGHAT, CDR2 FQNNGV. V lost 5 bases to trimming and J lost 5 bases; unmatched junction nucleotides: 5. This CDR3 has 14 amino acids. CDR3 in DNA: TGTGCCAGCAGCCAGGACAGGGGGGCGACTGAAGCTTTCTTT. It encodes CASSQDRGATEAFF.

The chain carries TRBV6-5 and TRBJ1-2; 9 positions match TRBD1. Germline V gene sequence: CDR1 MNHEY, CDR2 SVGAGI. This CDR3 region has 13 residues. V trimming: 6 bases; J trimming: 7 bases; junction bases outside the gene matches: 6. The CDR3 region is CASRNGQGSGYTF. CDR3 nucleotides: TGTGCCAGCAGAAACGGACAGGGGTCTGGCTACACCTTC.

This clone was counted only a few times. The CDR3 sequence: CASGPLAGTYEQYF. CDR3 DNA: TGTGCCAGCGGGCCCCTAGCGGGTACCTACGAGCAGTACTTC. The chain carries TRBV3-1 (or the pseudogene TRBV3-2) and TRBJ2-7, with 8 nucleotides matching TRBD2. This CDR3 comprises 14 residues. The junction had 8 bases not matched to a gene; V was cut back by 8 bases and J by 2 bases. Germline V gene lookup returns CDR1 LGHDT and CDR2 YNNKEL (reference sequence).

The chain couples TRBV29-1 to TRBJ2-7; TRBD1 matches at 10 bases. Germline V gene sequence: CDR1 SQVTM, CDR2 ANQGSEA. The junction had 3 bases not matched to a gene; V was cut back by 2 bases and J by 2 bases. The CDR3 sequence is 14 residues long. Here the CDR3 reads CSVELGTGAYEQYF. For the CDR3, the DNA is TGCAGCGTTGAATTGGGGACAGGGGCCTACGAGCAGTACTTC.

This clone was observed a handful of times. The chain uses TRBV4-2 and TRBJ1-5, with D perhaps matching TRBD1 (5 bases). From germline, CDR1 is LGHNA and CDR2 YNFKEQ. The CDR3 runs 15 residues. Trimming cost V 3 bases and J 4 bases, with 13 bases left between them. The CDR3, as DNA: TGTGCCAGCAGCCAGCTCAGGGCGGCTAATCAGCCCCAGCATTTT. It encodes CASSQLRAANQPQHF.

The chain is built from TRBV18 and TRBJ2-1; D gene unclear. This CDR3 region has 16 residues. V dropped 2 bases and J dropped 0 bases, with 11 bases sitting between them. CDR1 and CDR2 from the germline V gene are KGHSH and LQKENI. The chain's CDR3 is CASSPNTGSSYNEQFF. As DNA, the CDR3 is TGTGCCAGCTCACCAAATACGGGTAGCTCCTACAATGAGCAGTTCTTC.

The chain has TRBV18 and TRBJ1-2, with 7 bases matching TRBD1. With V trimmed by 3 bases and J by 5 bases, 15 bases remained unmatched. The CDR3 sequence is 17 residues long. Germline assignment: CDR1 KGHSH and CDR2 LQKENI. The CDR3 nucleotides are TGTGCCAGCTCACCCTCTCACACCGGACAGGAGGAGTATGGCTACACCTTC. Amino acids: CASSPSHTGQEEYGYTF.

The genes are TRBV6-1 and TRBJ1-1; the D is unclear. Germline V gene data show CDR1 as MNHNS and CDR2 as SASEGT. Trimming removed 6 bases at V and 1 base at J, with 9 bases between. CDR3 size: 13 residues. The DNA for the CDR3 is TGTGCCAGCAGCACACCACCGAACACTGAAGCTTTCTTT. Its translation is CASSTPPNTEAFF.

CDR3 sequence reads: CASSLAGTAKETQYF. The CDR3 nucleotides read TGCGCCAGCAGCTTGGCCGGGACAGCCAAAGAGACCCAGTACTTC. The gene calls are TRBV5-1 and TRBJ2-5, with 7 positions matching TRBD1. J lost 3 bases, V lost 0 bases, and 5 bases had no gene match. Germline V gene lookup returns CDR1 SGHRS and CDR2 YFSETQ. This CDR3 has 15 residues.